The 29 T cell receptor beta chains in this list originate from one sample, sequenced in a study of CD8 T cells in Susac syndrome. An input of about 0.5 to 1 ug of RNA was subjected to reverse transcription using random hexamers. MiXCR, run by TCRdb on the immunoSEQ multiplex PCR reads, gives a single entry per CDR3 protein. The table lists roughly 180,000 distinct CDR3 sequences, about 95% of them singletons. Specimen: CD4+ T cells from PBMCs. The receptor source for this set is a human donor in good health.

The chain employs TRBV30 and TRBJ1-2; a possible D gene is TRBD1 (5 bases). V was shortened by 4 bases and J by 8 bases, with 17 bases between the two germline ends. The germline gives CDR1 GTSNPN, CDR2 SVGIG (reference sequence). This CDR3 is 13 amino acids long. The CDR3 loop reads CAWKSVYRGGYTF. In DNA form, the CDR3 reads TGTGCCTGGAAATCGGTTTATCGGGGCGGCTACACCTTC.

CDR3 DNA sequence: TGCAGTGCTAGTTGGGGACTAGCGACAAACAATGAGCAGTTCTTC. Translated: CSASWGLATNNEQFF. The chain couples TRBV20-1 to TRBJ2-1, with 10 bases lining up with TRBD2. Unmatched junction bases numbered 7, after V lost 3 bases and J lost 5 bases. Looked up from germline, CDR1 is DFQATT and CDR2 is SNEGSKA (reference sequence). The CDR3 is 15 amino acids.

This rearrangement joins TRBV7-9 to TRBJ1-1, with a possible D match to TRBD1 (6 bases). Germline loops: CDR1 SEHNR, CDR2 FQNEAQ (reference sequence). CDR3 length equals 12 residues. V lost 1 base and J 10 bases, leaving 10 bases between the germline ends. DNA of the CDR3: TGTGCCAGCAGCTTAGTCAGGGGAGGAGCTTTCTTT. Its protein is CASSLVRGGAFF.

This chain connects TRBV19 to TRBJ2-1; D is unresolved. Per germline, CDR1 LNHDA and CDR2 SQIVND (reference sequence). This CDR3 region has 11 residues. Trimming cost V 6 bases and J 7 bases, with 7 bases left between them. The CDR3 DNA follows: TGTGCCAGTAGGCTGGGGAATGAGCAGTTCTTC. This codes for CASRLGNEQFF.

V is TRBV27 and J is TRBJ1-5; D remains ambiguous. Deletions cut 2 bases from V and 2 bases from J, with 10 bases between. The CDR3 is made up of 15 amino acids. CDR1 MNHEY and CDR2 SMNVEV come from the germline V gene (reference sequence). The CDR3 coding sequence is TGTGCCAGCAGTTTAATCCCCCAGGGCAATCAGCCCCAGCATTTT. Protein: CASSLIPQGNQPQHF.

The CDR3 region is CASSLWPSGGAGTNEQFF. CDR3 in DNA: TGTGCCAGCAGTTTATGGCCTAGCGGGGGGGCGGGGACCAATGAGCAGTTCTTC. This chain uses TRBV27 with TRBJ2-1; 12 bases match TRBD2. With 1 base clipped from V and 6 bases from J, the junction kept 10 bases outside the gene matches. This CDR3 has 18 amino acids. CDR1 is MNHEY, CDR2 SMNVEV, per germline (reference sequence).

CDR3: CSARGRGASNQPQHF. In DNA, the CDR3 is TGCAGTGCTAGAGGACGGGGCGCAAGCAATCAGCCCCAGCATTTT. The chain uses TRBV20-1 and TRBJ1-5; the D gene is possibly TRBD1 (5 bases). Trimming left V 1 base short and J 1 base short, with 11 bases between. Germline loops: CDR1 DFQATT, CDR2 SNEGSKA (reference sequence). This CDR3 is built from 15 residues.

The CDR3 DNA reads TGCAGCGTAACGGGACCGACCTACGAGCAGTACTTC. Encoded protein: CSVTGPTYEQYF. The V and J genes are TRBV29-1 and TRBJ2-7; possibly TRBD1 or TRBD2 for D (5 bases each). The CDR3 runs 12 residues. Germline V gene lookup returns CDR1 SQVTM and CDR2 ANQGSEA. V gave up 6 bases and J gave up 2 bases, with 11 bases separating them.

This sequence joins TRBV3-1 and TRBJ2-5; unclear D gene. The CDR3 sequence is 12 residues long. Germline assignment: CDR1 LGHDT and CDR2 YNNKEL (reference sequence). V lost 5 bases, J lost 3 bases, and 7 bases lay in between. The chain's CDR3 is CASSYAEETQYF. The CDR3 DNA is TGTGCCAGCAGCTACGCTGAAGAGACCCAGTACTTC.

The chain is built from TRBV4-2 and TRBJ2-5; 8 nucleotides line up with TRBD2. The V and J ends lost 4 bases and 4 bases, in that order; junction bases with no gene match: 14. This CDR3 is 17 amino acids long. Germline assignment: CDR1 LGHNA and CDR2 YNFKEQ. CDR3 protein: CASSPQVVGGAGETQYF. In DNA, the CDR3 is TGTGCCAGCAGCCCCCAAGTAGTCGGGGGGGCCGGAGAGACCCAGTACTTC.

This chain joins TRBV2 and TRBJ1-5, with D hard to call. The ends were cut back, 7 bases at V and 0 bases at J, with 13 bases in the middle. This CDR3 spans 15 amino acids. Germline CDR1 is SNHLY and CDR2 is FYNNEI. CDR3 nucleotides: TGTGCCAGCACCTTAGACACCGCTAGCAATCAGCCCCAGCATTTT. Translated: CASTLDTASNQPQHF.

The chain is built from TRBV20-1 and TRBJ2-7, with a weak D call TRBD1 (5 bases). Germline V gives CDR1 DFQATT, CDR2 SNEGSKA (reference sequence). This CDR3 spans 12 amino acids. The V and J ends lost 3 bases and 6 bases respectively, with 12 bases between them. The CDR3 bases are TGCAGTGCTAGTGGGCCTAGGGGCGAGCAGTACTTC. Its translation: CSASGPRGEQYF.

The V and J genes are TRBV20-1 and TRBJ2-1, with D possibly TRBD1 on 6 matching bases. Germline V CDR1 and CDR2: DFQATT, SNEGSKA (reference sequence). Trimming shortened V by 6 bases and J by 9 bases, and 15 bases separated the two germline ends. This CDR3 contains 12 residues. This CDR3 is CSASQGLGEQFF. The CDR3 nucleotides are TGCAGTGCCTCCCAGGGGTTGGGTGAGCAGTTCTTC.

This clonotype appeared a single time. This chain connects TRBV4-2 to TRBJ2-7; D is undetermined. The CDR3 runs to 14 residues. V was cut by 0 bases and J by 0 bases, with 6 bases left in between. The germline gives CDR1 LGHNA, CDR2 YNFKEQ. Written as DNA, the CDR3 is TGTGCCAGCAGCCAAGACGCGGCCTCCTACGAGCAGTACTTC. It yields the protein CASSQDAASYEQYF.

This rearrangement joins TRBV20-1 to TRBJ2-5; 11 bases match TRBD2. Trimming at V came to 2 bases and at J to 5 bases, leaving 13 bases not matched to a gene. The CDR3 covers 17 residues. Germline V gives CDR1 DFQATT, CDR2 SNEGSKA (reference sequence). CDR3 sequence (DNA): TGCAGTGCTAGACGATCGGCTAGCGGGGGGCCAGGGGAGACCCAGTACTTC. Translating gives CSARRSASGGPGETQYF.

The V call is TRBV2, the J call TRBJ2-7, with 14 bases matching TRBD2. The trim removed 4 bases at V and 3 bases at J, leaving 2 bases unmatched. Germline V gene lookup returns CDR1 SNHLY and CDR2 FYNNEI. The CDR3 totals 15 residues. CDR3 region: CASSGTSGGRYEQYF. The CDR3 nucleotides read TGTGCCAGCAGTGGGACTAGCGGGGGGCGCTACGAGCAGTACTTC.

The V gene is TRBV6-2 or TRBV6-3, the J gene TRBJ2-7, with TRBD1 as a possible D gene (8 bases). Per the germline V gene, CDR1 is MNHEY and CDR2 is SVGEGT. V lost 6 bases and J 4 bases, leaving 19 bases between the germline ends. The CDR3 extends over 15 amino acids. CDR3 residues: CASSYDRGGNYEQYF. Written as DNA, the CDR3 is TGTGCCAGCAGCTACGACAGGGGAGGGAATTACGAGCAGTACTTC.

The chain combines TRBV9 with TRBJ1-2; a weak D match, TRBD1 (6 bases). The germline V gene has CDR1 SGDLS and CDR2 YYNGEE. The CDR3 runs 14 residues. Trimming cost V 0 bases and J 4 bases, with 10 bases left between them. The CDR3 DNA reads TGTGCCAGCAGCGTAGTTCAGGGGCCCTATGGCTACACCTTC. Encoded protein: CASSVVQGPYGYTF.

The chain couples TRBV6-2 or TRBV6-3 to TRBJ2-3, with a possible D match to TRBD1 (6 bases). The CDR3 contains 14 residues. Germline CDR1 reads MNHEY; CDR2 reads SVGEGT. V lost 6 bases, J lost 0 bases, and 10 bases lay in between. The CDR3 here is CASSTRGSTDTQYF. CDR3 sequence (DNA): TGTGCCAGCAGCACCAGGGGAAGCACAGATACGCAGTATTTT.

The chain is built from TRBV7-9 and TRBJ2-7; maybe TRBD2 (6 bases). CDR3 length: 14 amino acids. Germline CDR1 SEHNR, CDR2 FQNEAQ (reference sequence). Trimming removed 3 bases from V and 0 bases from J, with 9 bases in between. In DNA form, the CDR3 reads TGTGCCAGCAGCTTCGGGAGTGCCTCCTACGAGCAGTACTTC. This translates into CASSFGSASYEQYF.

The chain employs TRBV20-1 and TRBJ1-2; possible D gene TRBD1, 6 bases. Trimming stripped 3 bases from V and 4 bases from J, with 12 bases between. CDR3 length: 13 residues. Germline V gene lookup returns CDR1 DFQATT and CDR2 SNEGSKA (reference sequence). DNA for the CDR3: TGCAGTGCTAGCCCGGGACACGTCTATGGCTACACCTTC. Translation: CSASPGHVYGYTF.

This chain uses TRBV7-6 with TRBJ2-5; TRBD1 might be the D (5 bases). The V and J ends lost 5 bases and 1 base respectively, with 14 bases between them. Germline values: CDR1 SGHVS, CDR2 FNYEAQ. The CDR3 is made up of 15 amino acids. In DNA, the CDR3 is TGTGCCAGCAGCAGAGAGGCAGGGCTCCAAGAGACCCAGTACTTC. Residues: CASSREAGLQETQYF. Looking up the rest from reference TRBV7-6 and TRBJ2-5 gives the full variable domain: GAGVSQSPRYKVTKRGQDVALRCDPISGHVSLYWYRQALGQGPEFLTYFNYEAQQDKSGLPNDRFSAERPEGSISTLTIQRTEQRDSAMYRCASSREAGLQETQYFGPGTRLLVL.

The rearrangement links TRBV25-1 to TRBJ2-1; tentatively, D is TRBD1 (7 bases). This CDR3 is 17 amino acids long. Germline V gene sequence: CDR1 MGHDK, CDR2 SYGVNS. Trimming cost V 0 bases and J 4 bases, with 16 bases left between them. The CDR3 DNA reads TGTGCCAGCAGTGAATACGCGGGCAGGGGGAGGTACAATGAGCAGTTCTTC. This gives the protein CASSEYAGRGRYNEQFF. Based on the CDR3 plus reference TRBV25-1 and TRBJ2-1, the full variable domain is EADIYQTPRYLVIGTGKKITLECSQTMGHDKMYWYQQDPGMELHLIHYSYGVNSTEKGDLSSESTVSRIRTEHFPLTLESARPSHTSQYLCASSEYAGRGRYNEQFFGPGTRLTVL.

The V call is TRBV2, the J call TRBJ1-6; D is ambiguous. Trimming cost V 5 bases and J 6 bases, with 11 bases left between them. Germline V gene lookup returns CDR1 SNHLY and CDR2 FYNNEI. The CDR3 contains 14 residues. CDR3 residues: CASSFDGINSPLHF. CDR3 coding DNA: TGTGCCAGCAGTTTCGACGGGATTAATTCACCCCTCCACTTT.

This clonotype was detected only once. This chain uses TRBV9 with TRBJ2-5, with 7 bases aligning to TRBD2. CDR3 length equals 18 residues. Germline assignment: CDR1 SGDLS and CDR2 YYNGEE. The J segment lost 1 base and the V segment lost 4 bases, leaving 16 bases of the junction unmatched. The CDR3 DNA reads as TGTGCCAGCAGCAGACACGCCAGGACGGGGGGACCCCAAGAGACCCAGTACTTC. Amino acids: CASSRHARTGGPQETQYF.

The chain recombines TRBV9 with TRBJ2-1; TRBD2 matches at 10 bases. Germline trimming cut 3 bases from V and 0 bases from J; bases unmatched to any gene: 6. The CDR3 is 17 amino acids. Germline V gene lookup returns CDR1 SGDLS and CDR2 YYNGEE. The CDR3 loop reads CASSGRIAGGSYNEQFF. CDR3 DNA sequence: TGTGCCAGCAGCGGACGAATAGCGGGGGGCTCCTACAATGAGCAGTTCTTC.

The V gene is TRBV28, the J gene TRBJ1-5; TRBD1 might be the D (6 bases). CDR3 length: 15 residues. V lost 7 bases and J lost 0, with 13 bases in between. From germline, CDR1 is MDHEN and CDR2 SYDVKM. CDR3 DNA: TGTGCCAGCAACCGGGGGGCGCCTAGCAATCAGCCCCAGCATTTT. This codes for CASNRGAPSNQPQHF.

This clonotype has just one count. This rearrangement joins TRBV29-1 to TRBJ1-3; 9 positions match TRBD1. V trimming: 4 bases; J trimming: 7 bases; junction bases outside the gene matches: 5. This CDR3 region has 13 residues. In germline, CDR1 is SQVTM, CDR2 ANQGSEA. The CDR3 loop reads CSVGTGDGNTIYF. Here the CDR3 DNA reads TGCAGCGTTGGGACAGGGGATGGGAACACCATATATTTT.

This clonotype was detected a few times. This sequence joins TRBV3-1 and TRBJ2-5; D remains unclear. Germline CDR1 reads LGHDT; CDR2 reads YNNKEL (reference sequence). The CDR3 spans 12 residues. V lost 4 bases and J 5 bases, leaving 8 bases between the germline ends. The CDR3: CASSPERETQYF. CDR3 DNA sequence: TGTGCCAGCAGCCCCGAAAGGGAGACCCAGTACTTC.